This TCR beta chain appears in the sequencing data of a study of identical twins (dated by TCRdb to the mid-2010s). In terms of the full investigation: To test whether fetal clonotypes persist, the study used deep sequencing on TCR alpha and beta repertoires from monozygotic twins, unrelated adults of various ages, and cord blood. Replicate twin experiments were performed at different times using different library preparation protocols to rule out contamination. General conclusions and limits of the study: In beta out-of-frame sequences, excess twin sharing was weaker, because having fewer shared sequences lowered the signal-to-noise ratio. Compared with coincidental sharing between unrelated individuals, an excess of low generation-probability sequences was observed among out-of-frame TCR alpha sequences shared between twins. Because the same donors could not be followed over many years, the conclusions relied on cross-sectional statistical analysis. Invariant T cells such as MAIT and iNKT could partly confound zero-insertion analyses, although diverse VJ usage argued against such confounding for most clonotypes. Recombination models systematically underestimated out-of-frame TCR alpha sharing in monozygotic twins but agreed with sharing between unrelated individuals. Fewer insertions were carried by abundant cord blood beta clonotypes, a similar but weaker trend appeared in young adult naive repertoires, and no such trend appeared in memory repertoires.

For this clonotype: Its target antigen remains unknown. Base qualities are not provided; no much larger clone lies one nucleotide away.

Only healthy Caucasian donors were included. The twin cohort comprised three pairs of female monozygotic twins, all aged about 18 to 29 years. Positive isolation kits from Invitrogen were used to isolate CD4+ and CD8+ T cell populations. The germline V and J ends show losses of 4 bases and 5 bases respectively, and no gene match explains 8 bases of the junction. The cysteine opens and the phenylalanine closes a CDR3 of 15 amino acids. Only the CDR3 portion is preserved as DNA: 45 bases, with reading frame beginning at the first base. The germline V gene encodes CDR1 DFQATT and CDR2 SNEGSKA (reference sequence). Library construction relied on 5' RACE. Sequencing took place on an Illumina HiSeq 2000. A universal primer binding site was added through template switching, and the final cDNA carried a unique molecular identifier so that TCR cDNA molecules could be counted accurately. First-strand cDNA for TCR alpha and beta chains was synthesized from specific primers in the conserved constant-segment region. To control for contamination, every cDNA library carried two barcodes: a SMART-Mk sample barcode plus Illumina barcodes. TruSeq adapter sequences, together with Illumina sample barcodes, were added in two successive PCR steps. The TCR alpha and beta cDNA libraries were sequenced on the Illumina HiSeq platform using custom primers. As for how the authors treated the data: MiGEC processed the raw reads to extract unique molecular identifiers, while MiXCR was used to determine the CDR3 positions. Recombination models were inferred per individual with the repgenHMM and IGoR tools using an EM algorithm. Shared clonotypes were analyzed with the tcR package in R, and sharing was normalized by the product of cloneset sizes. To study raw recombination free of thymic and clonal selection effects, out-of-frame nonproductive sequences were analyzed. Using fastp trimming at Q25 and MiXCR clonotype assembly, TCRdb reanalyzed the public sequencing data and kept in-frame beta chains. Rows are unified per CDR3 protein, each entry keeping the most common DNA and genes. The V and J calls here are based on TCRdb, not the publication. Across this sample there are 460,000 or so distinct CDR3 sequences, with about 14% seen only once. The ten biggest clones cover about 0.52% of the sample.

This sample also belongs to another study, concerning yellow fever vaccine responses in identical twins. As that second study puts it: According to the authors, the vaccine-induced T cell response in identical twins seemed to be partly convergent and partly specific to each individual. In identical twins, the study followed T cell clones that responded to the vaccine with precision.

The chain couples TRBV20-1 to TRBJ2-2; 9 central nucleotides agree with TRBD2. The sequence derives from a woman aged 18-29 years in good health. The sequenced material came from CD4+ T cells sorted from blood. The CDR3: CSANGGGVGTGELFF. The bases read TGCAGTGCTAATGGCGGGGGGGTCGGTACCGGGGAGCTGTTTTTT.